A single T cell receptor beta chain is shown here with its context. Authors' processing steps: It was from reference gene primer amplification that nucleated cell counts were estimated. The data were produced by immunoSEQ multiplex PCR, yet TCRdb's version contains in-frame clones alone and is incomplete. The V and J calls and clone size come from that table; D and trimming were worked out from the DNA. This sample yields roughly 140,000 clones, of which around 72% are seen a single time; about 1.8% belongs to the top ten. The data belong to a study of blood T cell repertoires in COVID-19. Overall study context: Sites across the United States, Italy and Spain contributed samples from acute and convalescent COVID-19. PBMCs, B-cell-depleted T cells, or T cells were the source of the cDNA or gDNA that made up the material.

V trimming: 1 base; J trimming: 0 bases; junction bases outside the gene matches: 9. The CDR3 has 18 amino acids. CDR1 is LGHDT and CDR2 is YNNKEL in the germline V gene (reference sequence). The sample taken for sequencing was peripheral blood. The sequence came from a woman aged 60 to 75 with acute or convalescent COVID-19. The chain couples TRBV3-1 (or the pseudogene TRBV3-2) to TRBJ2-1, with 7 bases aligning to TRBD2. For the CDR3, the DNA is TGTGCCAGCAGCCAAGCCCGGGGTAGCGGGCTCTCCTACAATGAGCAGTTCTTC. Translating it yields CASSQARGSGLSYNEQFF.